These 17 T cell receptor beta chains originate from one sample sequenced in a study of type 1 and type 2 diabetes patients (dated by TCRdb to 2016 to 2018). The data were produced on an Illumina MiSeq. For TCRbeta CDR3 amplification, the template was genomic DNA taken from the sorted T cell subsets. The TCRbeta CDR3 region was amplified by multiplex PCR with 30 forward and 13 reverse primers. TCRdb ran its own pipeline on the public reads, namely fastp trimming at Q25 and MiXCR clone calling, and kept in-frame beta chains. Here each entry gathers all rows of one CDR3 protein and keeps the most common genes and DNA. A total of 250,000 or so distinct CDR3 sequences appear in this sample, more than 45% of them only once. The ten largest clones take up around 15% of the sample. Material: peripheral blood mononuclear cells (PBMCs). The receptors derive from a man aged 18 to 30 with type 2 diabetes.

V gene TRBV7-8 combines with J gene TRBJ2-1, with D possibly matching TRBD2 (6 bases). CDR1 SGHVS and CDR2 FQNEAQ come from the germline V gene. The CDR3 extends over 14 amino acids. V lost 3 bases and J lost 6, with 12 bases in between. The chain's CDR3 is CASSFVLATNEQFF. The CDR3 DNA reads as TGTGCCAGCAGCTTCGTACTAGCTACCAATGAGCAGTTCTTC.

The gene calls are TRBV7-3 and TRBJ2-1; 7 bases agree with TRBD1. The CDR3 spans 15 residues. The V gene end was trimmed by 6 bases and the J gene end by 4 bases; junction bases not matched to a gene: 9. Germline CDR1 SGHTA, CDR2 FQGTGA. CDR3 residues: CASSPTGEGYNEQFF. For the CDR3, the DNA is TGTGCCAGCAGTCCCACAGGGGAAGGGTACAATGAGCAGTTCTTC.

This clonotype has ten or more counts. The rearrangement links TRBV7-2 to TRBJ2-6; no clear D. The V end was cut by 6 bases, the J end by 0 bases, with 9 bases between. Germline values: CDR1 SGHTA, CDR2 FQGNSA. The CDR3 has 15 amino acids. This CDR3 reads CASSFSLSGANVLTF. The CDR3 nucleotides read TGTGCCAGCAGTTTTAGCCTCTCTGGGGCCAACGTCCTGACTTTC.

This chain links TRBV18 with TRBJ2-5; TRBD2 might be the D (6 bases). This CDR3 has 12 residues. Germline V gene data show CDR1 as KGHSH and CDR2 as LQKENI. Trimming took 6 bases from V and 7 from J, leaving 12 bases between them. The CDR3 coding sequence is TGTGCCAGCTCCCCGGAGGGAGGGACCCAGTACTTC. Translated, it gives CASSPEGGTQYF.

Of note for this clonotype: The junction shows a germline mismatch at one end, possibly a read error. The J gene is TRBJ2-3, the V gene TRBV7-3, with D possibly TRBD2 on 6 matching bases. Germline values: CDR1 SGHTA, CDR2 FQGTGA. This CDR3 comprises 15 residues. For the CDR3, the DNA is TGTGCCCGCAGCCCTTTGGGGGGAGGCACAGATACGCAGTATTTT. Amino acid sequence: CARSPLGGGTDTQYF.

The CDR3 DNA follows: TGTGCCATCAGTGAGTCAGGGAGACAGGGGGCTAGGTCACCCCTCCACTTT. Its translation: CAISESGRQGARSPLHF. V and J are TRBV10-3 and TRBJ1-6; TRBD1 matches 10 bases. Germline CDR1 reads ENHRY; CDR2 reads SYGVKD. The CDR3 consists of 17 residues. V shed 0 bases, J shed 10 bases, and the junction held 9 bases outside the gene matches.

In its sample, this clonotype was seen a few times. The chain employs TRBV10-1 and TRBJ1-2, with 10 bases fitting TRBD1. The germline V gene encodes CDR1 WNHNN and CDR2 SYGVQD (reference sequence). With V trimmed by 9 bases and J by 3 bases, 13 bases remained unmatched. This CDR3 comprises 16 residues. CDR3 loop: CASCRSWDRGDYGYTF. CDR3 sequence (DNA): TGCGCCAGTTGCAGAAGTTGGGACAGGGGAGACTATGGCTACACCTTC.

This clonotype was observed a handful of times. The V call is TRBV2, the J call TRBJ2-7; D might be TRBD2 (5 bases). Germline V CDR1 and CDR2: SNHLY, FYNNEI. The CDR3 consists of 15 residues. V was trimmed by 4 bases and J by 6 bases, leaving 19 bases between them. The CDR3 DNA follows: TGTGCCAGCAGTGTATTCGTCTCCGGACTTAGCGAGCAGTACTTC. It yields the protein CASSVFVSGLSEQYF.

This chain connects TRBV11-3 to TRBJ2-7; 7 bases are shared with TRBD1. The germline CDR1 and CDR2 sequences are SGHNT and YENEEA. This CDR3 region has 13 residues. V was pared by 4 bases and J by 7 bases, with 7 bases of the junction left unmatched. Written as DNA, the CDR3 is TGTGCCAGCAGCTCGCGGCCAGGGGGAGAGCAGTACTTC. It specifies CASSSRPGGEQYF.

The rearrangement joins TRBV10-1 to TRBJ1-2, with 10 bases aligning to TRBD1. After removal of 0 bases from V and 7 bases from J, the junction contained 5 bases not matched to a gene. Germline V lookup: CDR1 WNHNN, CDR2 SYGVQD (reference sequence). The CDR3 extends over 15 amino acids. The CDR3 here is CASSESRQGAFGYTF. The CDR3 coding sequence is TGCGCCAGCAGTGAGTCGAGACAGGGGGCTTTTGGCTACACCTTC.

This clonotype has more than one count but fewer than ten. The CDR3: CASSIPRLEVGRKNYGYTF. The CDR3 DNA follows: TGTGCCAGTAGTATTCCCCGGTTGGAGGTGGGCAGGAAGAACTATGGCTACACCTTC. The chain carries TRBV19 and TRBJ1-2, with D hard to call. The CDR3 spans 19 residues. V was pared by 3 bases and J by 2 bases, with 25 bases between. CDR1 LNHDA and CDR2 SQIVND come from the germline V gene (reference sequence).

This clonotype appeared once. V and J are TRBV11-2 and TRBJ2-7, with D uncertain. The CDR3 spans 14 residues. Germline V CDR1 and CDR2: SGHAT, FQNNGV. The V and J ends lost 2 bases and 3 bases respectively, with 11 bases between them. The CDR3 region is CASSLLGSHYEQYF. The CDR3 DNA reads as TGTGCCAGCAGCTTACTCGGAAGTCACTACGAGCAGTACTTC.

CDR3 nucleotide sequence: TGCAGTGCTAGAGTTGCCGAAAACTATGGCTACACCTTC. Protein product: CSARVAENYGYTF. The chain has TRBV20-1 and TRBJ1-2; no clear D gene. Germline V gene sequence: CDR1 DFQATT, CDR2 SNEGSKA (reference sequence). The V and J ends lost 1 base and 2 bases respectively, with 8 bases between them. The CDR3 runs to 13 residues.

This clonotype was recorded a few times. The rearrangement links TRBV30 to TRBJ1-2; D is perhaps TRBD1 (5 bases). Trimming cost V 8 bases and J 5 bases, with 15 bases left between them. The CDR3 spans 12 residues. Germline assignment: CDR1 GTSNPN and CDR2 SVGIG (reference sequence). CDR3 sequence reads: CARGGEVYGYTF. In nucleotides, the CDR3 is TGTGCCCGGGGCGGGGAGGTTTATGGCTACACCTTC.

The genes are TRBV20-1 and TRBJ1-2; unclear D gene. This CDR3 is 13 amino acids long. The germline gives CDR1 DFQATT, CDR2 SNEGSKA (reference sequence). With 4 bases removed from V and 0 bases from J, the gap between germline ends came to 9 bases. The CDR3 protein is CSAIQSANYGYTF. CDR3 bases: TGCAGTGCTATCCAGTCTGCTAACTATGGCTACACCTTC.

This clonotype was counted between two and nine times. This sequence joins TRBV27 and TRBJ2-7; 8 positions agree with TRBD1. The CDR3 spans 15 residues. Germline V gene sequence: CDR1 MNHEY, CDR2 SMNVEV (reference sequence). V lost 4 bases, J lost 5 bases, and 10 bases stayed unmatched. The chain's CDR3 is CASSSSGGLGDEQYF. The CDR3 DNA sequence: TGTGCCAGCAGTTCTTCAGGGGGCCTTGGGGACGAGCAGTACTTC.

The chain uses TRBV19 and TRBJ1-2; a weak D match, TRBD1 (5 bases). Germline V gives CDR1 LNHDA, CDR2 SQIVND (reference sequence). The CDR3 runs 14 residues. Trimming stripped 3 bases from V and 4 bases from J, with 12 bases between. CDR3 loop: CASSMRSGAYGYTF. DNA of the CDR3: TGTGCCAGTAGTATGAGATCCGGGGCCTATGGCTACACCTTC. The complete variable domain, with remaining parts taken from reference TRBV19 and TRBJ1-2, reads DGGITQSPKYLFRKEGQNVTLSCEQNLNHDAMYWYRQDPGQGLRLIYYSQIVNDFQKGDIAEGYSVSREKKESFPLTVTSAQKNPTAFYLCASSMRSGAYGYTFGSGTRLTVV.